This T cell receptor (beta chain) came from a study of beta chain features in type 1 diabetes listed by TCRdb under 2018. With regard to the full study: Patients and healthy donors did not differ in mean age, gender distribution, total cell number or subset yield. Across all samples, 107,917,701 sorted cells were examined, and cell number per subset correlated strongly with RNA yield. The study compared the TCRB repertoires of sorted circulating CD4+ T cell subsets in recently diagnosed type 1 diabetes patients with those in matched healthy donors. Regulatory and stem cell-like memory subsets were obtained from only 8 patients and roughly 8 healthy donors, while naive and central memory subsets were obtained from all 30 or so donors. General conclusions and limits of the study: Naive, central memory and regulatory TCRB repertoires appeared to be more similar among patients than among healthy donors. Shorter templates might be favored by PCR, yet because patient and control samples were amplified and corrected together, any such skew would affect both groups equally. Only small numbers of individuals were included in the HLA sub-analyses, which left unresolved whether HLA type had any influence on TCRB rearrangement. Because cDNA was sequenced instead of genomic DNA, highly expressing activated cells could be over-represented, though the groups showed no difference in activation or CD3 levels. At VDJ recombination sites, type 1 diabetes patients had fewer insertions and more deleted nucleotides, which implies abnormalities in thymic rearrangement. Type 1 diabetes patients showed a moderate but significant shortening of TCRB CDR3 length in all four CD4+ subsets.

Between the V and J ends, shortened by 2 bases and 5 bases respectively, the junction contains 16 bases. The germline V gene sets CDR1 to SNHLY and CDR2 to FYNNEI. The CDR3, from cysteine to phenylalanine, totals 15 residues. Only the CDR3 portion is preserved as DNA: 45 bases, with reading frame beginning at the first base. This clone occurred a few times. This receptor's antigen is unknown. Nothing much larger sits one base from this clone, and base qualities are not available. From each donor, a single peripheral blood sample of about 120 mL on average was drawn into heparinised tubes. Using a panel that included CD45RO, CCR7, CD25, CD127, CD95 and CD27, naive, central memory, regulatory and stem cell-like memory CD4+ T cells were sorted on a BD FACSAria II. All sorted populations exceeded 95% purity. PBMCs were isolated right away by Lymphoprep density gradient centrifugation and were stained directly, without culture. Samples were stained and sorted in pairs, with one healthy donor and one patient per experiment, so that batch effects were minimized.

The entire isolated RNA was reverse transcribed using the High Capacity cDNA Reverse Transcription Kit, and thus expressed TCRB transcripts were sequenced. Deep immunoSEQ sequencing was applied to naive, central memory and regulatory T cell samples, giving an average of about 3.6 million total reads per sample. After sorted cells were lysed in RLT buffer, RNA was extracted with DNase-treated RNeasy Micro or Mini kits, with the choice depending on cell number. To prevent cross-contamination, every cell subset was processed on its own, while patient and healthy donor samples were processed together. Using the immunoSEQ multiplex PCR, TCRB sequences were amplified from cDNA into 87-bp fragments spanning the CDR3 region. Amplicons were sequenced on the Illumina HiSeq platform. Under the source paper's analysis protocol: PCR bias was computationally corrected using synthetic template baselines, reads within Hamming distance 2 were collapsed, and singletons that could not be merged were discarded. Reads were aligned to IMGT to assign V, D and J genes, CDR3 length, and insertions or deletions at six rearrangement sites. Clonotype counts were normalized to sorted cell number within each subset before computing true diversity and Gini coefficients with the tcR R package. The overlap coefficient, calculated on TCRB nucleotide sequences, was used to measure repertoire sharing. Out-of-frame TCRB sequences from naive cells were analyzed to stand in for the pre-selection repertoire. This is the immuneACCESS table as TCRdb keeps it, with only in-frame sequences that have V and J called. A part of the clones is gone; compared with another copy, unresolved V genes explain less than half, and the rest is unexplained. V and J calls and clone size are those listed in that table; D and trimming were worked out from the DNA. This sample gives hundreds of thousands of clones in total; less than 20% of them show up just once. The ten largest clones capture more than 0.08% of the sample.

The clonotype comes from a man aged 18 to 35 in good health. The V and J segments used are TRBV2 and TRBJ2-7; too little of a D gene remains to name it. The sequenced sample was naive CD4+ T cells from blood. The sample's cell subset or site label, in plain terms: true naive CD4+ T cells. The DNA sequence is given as TGTGCCAGCAGTGAACAGAATAGCCTCCGAGACGAGCAGTACTTC. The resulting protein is CASSEQNSLRDEQYF.